This entry concerns a single T cell receptor beta chain. This sample is part of a study of T cell changes during pregnancy in multiple sclerosis. Sequenced by immunoSEQ multiplex PCR; TCRdb stores in-frame clones only, minus some. Of about 110,000 clones in the sample, less than 95% were seen once. This receptor was taken from a female donor with multiple sclerosis, enrolled in a pregnancy study. The source material was peripheral blood, sampled after pregnancy.

The chain's CDR3 is CASSLVASGGGDNEQFF. The DNA for the CDR3 is TGTGCCAGCAGCTTAGTTGCTAGCGGGGGAGGAGACAATGAGCAGTTCTTC. V gene TRBV7-2 combines with J gene TRBJ2-1; TRBD2 aligns across 10 bases. V lost 1 base and J lost 5; bases outside the gene matches: 8. Germline CDR1 and CDR2: SGHTA and FQGNSA. The length of the CDR3 is 17 residues.